Listed here is a single TCR beta chain. What it binds is not known. This entry belongs to a study of T cell responses to AZD1222 COVID-19 vaccine. Assay used: immunoSEQ multiplex PCR; TCRdb lists only in-frame clones, some missing. The sample holds approximately 150,000 clones; about 91% are singletons and the top ten take about 4.6%. The germline V gene encodes CDR1 LNHDA and CDR2 SQIVND (reference sequence). The ends were cut back, 1 base at V and 8 bases at J, with 8 bases in the middle. This CDR3 comprises 12 residues. Study results and limitations: Donors, mostly white British, included more females; clonal diversity was possibly underestimated. At 160-218 and 743-854, vaccine-associated CD4 TCRs were dominant, and they spanned spike. Unmutated variant regions are reportedly targeted by nearly half of spike-specific TCRs. No repertoire was sampled before or during the peak T cell response, only after it.

The sequenced sample was peripheral blood, obtained on day 0 of MenACWY control vaccination. The rearrangement links TRBV19 to TRBJ1-1; D unclear. The receptor comes from an adult in good health. CDR3: CASSIGGPEAFF. Written as DNA, the CDR3 is TGTGCCAGTAGTATAGGGGGTCCCGAAGCTTTCTTT.